One and the same sample provided the 5 T cell receptor beta chains below, sequenced in a study of CD8 T cells in ankylosing spondylitis (dated by TCRdb to the late 2010s). Libraries were prepared through 5' RACE. The sequencing machine was an Illumina HiSeq 2500. TCRdb trimmed the raw reads at Q25, called clones with MiXCR and kept productive beta chains. Duplicate CDR3 protein sequences are folded into a single record with the most common DNA and genes. This sample lists roughly 40,000 distinct CDR3 sequences; 11% were detected once. The ten largest account for approximately 1.4% of the sample. Source material: blood, either unsorted or a sorted T cell fraction (not recorded which). These receptors originate from a male donor with ankylosing spondylitis or in good health (not recorded which).

This clonotype was picked up many times. J is TRBJ2-7 and V is TRBV7-2, with no clear D. This CDR3 has 12 amino acids. The V gene's germline CDR1 is SGHTA and CDR2 FQGNSA. The V gene lost 3 bases and the J gene lost 2 bases, with 5 bases spanning the gap. In nucleotides, the CDR3 is TGTGCCAGCAGCTTGGCTACCTACGAGCAGTACTTC. Amino acid sequence: CASSLATYEQYF.

The sample holds many counts of this clonotype. The chain has TRBV29-1 and TRBJ2-1, with D uncertain. Germline V lookup: CDR1 SQVTM, CDR2 ANQGSEA. The CDR3 is 12 residues long. V was cut by 3 bases and J by 6 bases, with 9 bases left in between. CDR3 DNA: TGCAGCGTTGACTCCCTACTCAATGAGCAGTTCTTC. Translated, it gives CSVDSLLNEQFF.

This clonotype came up many times. The CDR3 nucleotides are TGTGCCAGCAGCTTGGTTAGGGCGCCTTCTCCTTACGAGCAGTACTTC. Amino acids: CASSLVRAPSPYEQYF. This chain joins TRBV5-5 and TRBJ2-7, with no clear D. In germline, CDR1 is SGHKS, CDR2 YYEKEE (reference sequence). This CDR3 has 16 amino acids. V was clipped by 0 bases and J by 4 bases, with 17 bases between them. The entire variable domain, with the rest obtained from reference TRBV5-5 and TRBJ2-7, is as follows: DAGVTQSPTHLIKTRGQQVTLRCSPISGHKSVSWYQQVLGQGPQFIFQYYEKEERGRGNFPDRFSARQFPNYSSELNVNALLLGDSALYLCASSLVRAPSPYEQYFGPGTRLTVT.

This chain links TRBV20-1 with TRBJ2-1; D may be TRBD1 (6 bases). CDR1 is DFQATT and CDR2 is SNEGSKA in the germline V gene (reference sequence). The CDR3 length is 14 residues. V gave up 3 bases and J gave up 3 bases, with 12 bases separating them. The CDR3 DNA reads as TGCAGTGCTAGTGGGGGCAGTAACTACAATGAGCAGTTCTTC. It yields the protein CSASGGSNYNEQFF.

This clonotype was picked up many times. The V gene is TRBV28, the J gene TRBJ1-1, with a possible D match to TRBD1 (5 bases). V was clipped by 6 bases and J by 1 base, with 12 bases between them. The V gene's germline CDR1 is MDHEN and CDR2 SYDVKM. The CDR3 has 14 residues. The chain's CDR3 is CASRLGHENTEAFF. Written as DNA, the CDR3 is TGTGCCAGCAGACTCGGACACGAGAACACTGAAGCTTTCTTT.